This entry lists 22 T cell receptor beta chains sequenced from one sample in a study of Graves' ophthalmopathy and Graves' hyperthyroidism. TCR beta CDR3 regions were amplified from RNA transcripts. HTBI primers primed a first-round RT-PCR, and a second-round multiplex PCR followed. TCRdb analysed the multiplex PCR reads with MiXCR anew, one entry per CDR3 protein. Among approximately 540,000 distinct CDR3 sequences listed, less than 40% were seen once. The sequenced sample consisted of peripheral blood or thyroid tissue (not recorded which). The receptors shown here come from an adult man with Graves' hyperthyroidism.

With respect to this clonotype: This likely comes from a read error, as the CDR3 has no conserved phenylalanine or tryptophan at its end. The DNA is left out, because the CDR3 cannot be placed on it with certainty; the CDR3 is given as TCRdb lists it. The CDR3 is CASSKPGLA. This chain links TRBV7-2 with TRBJ1-1. A total of 9 residues make up the CDR3, ends included. From germline, CDR1 is SGHTA and CDR2 FQGNSA.

To note about this clonotype: A much larger clonotype is one base distant, so this may be a read error. The genes are TRBV25-1 and TRBJ1-2, with TRBD1 identical over 11 bases. In germline, CDR1 is MGHDK, CDR2 SYGVNS. The CDR3 length is 17 residues. The CDR3 region has the DNA TGTGCCAGCAGTCGAACTCCAGGACAGGGGGCGTACTATGGCTGCACCTTC. Translated, it gives CASSRTPGQGAYYGCTF.

This clonotype was picked up many times. The chain has TRBV2 and TRBJ1-1; D remains ambiguous. The CDR3 has 13 amino acids. Trimming removed 7 bases from V and 0 bases from J, with 9 bases in between. From germline, CDR1 is SNHLY and CDR2 FYNNEI. The CDR3 nucleotides read TGTGCCAGCATAACAACCCTGAACACTGAAGCTTTCTTT. Its translation is CASITTLNTEAFF. The full variable domain, rest sourced from reference TRBV2 and TRBJ1-1, is EPEVTQTPSHQVTQMGQEVILRCVPISNHLYFYWYRQILGQKVEFLVSFYNNEISEKSEIFDDQFSVERPDGSNFTLKIRSTKLEDSAMYFCASITTLNTEAFFGQGTRLTVV.

The rearrangement uses TRBV12-3 or TRBV12-4 and TRBJ2-3, with D unresolved. V was cut by 6 bases and J by 2 bases, with 6 bases left in between. CDR3 length: 12 residues. CDR3 loop: CASRDITDTQYF. In nucleotides, the CDR3 is TGTGCCAGCAGAGATATCACAGATACGCAGTATTTT.

This clonotype was observed many times. The chain links TRBV11-2 to TRBJ2-5, with TRBD1 matching 9 bases. This CDR3 is 15 amino acids long. The V gene's germline CDR1 is SGHAT and CDR2 FQNNGV. The junction had 4 bases not matched to a gene; V was cut back by 4 bases and J by 1 base. As DNA, the CDR3 is TGTGCCAGCAGCTCGGACAGGGGCCGCCAAGAGACCCAGTACTTC. This encodes CASSSDRGRQETQYF.

Details on this clonotype: Its ends do not fully match the called genes, so a read error is possible. The gene calls are TRBV5-4 and TRBJ1-1; D gene uncertain. This CDR3 comprises 13 residues. Germline CDR1 SGHNT, CDR2 YYREEE (reference sequence). The CDR3 loop is CANSLGLGTEAFF. CDR3 bases: TGTGCCAACAGCTTGGGTCTTGGCACTGAAGCTTTCTTT.

This clonotype showed up many times. CDR3 in DNA: TGCAGTGCTAGAGGCCCGGCAGGGTCAGAAGAGACCCAGTACTTC. It is translated as CSARGPAGSEETQYF. The V call is TRBV20-1, the J call TRBJ2-5, with D maybe TRBD1 (5 bases). The CDR3 is 15 amino acids. Germline V CDR1 and CDR2: DFQATT, SNEGSKA (reference sequence). Trimming left V 1 base short and J 3 bases short, with 15 bases between.

The V gene is TRBV29-1, the J gene TRBJ2-3; D unresolved. This CDR3 is 13 amino acids long. CDR1 is SQVTM, CDR2 ANQGSEA, per germline. V lost 4 bases to trimming and J lost 1 base, with 9 bases between them. CDR3 sequence (DNA): TGCAGCGTTGTCCTTAGAGGCACAGATACGCAGTATTTT. It translates to CSVVLRGTDTQYF.

V is TRBV10-3 and J is TRBJ2-5, with D perhaps assigned TRBD1 or TRBD2 (5 bases each). The CDR3 is 13 residues long. Trimming removed 7 bases at V and 4 bases at J, with 13 bases between. Germline loops: CDR1 ENHRY, CDR2 SYGVKD. The CDR3 sequence: CAIMGDWIETQYF. The CDR3, as DNA: TGTGCCATCATGGGGGATTGGATAGAGACCCAGTACTTC.

This chain links TRBV2 with TRBJ2-1; 10 bases line up with TRBD1. Germline assignment: CDR1 SNHLY and CDR2 FYNNEI. V shed 6 bases, J shed 8 bases, and the junction held 16 bases outside the gene matches. The CDR3 is 17 residues long. The DNA for the CDR3 is TGTGCCAGCAGCAAGGGGGGATCGGGACAGGGGATAGATGAGCAGTTCTTC. It translates to CASSKGGSGQGIDEQFF.

This clonotype was picked up a small number of times. The chain joins TRBV6-5 to TRBJ2-7; no firm D call. The germline CDR1 and CDR2 sequences are MNHEY and SVGAGI. The CDR3 runs 15 residues. Trimming cost V 3 bases and J 0 bases, with 12 bases left between them. The CDR3 DNA reads TGTGCCAGCAGTTATTCGAGGTTGGGCTCCTACGAGCAGTACTTC. Protein product: CASSYSRLGSYEQYF.

There are many counts of this clonotype. This chain joins TRBV20-1 and TRBJ1-5; TRBD1 agrees at 10 bases. Germline lookup yields CDR1 DFQATT and CDR2 SNEGSKA (reference sequence). Trimming cost V 5 bases and J 1 base; bases outside gene matches: 2. The CDR3 is made up of 14 amino acids. For the CDR3, the DNA is TGCAGTGCTCCGGACAGGGGGAGCAATCAGCCCCAGCATTTT. Residues: CSAPDRGSNQPQHF.

This clonotype was observed at least ten times. The chain joins TRBV20-1 to TRBJ1-5, with D unclear. The CDR3 is made up of 16 amino acids. Germline CDR1 DFQATT, CDR2 SNEGSKA (reference sequence). V shed 0 bases and J shed 0 bases, with 12 bases lying between them. The CDR3 DNA follows: TGCAGTGCTAGAGATACAGACGGTTATAGCAATCAGCCCCAGCATTTT. It yields the protein CSARDTDGYSNQPQHF.

This clonotype was seen only a few times. The chain couples TRBV29-1 to TRBJ2-7; either TRBD1 or TRBD2 may fit D (5 bases each). V was shortened by 4 bases and J by 3 bases, with 16 bases between the two germline ends. The length of the CDR3 is 14 residues. CDR1 and CDR2 from the germline V gene are SQVTM and ANQGSEA. CDR3 DNA sequence: TGCAGCGTTGTCGGGACCGAGGGGCTCTACGAGCAGTACTTC. Translating gives CSVVGTEGLYEQYF.

The chain is built from TRBV20-1 and TRBJ1-2; D unresolved. The germline V gene has CDR1 DFQATT and CDR2 SNEGSKA (reference sequence). The CDR3 runs 12 residues. V lost 4 bases to trimming and J lost 6 bases, with 12 bases between them. The CDR3 protein is CSATRRRDGYTF. In nucleotides, the CDR3 is TGCAGTGCTACAAGGAGGCGCGATGGCTACACCTTC.

The table lists this clonotype with a few counts. A much bigger clone sits one base away, suggesting this may be a read error. The gene calls are TRBV2 and TRBJ2-2; 8 bases match TRBD1. The CDR3 totals 12 residues. The germline gives CDR1 SNHLY, CDR2 FYNNEI. Here the CDR3 DNA reads TGTGCCAGCAGGGGTGACAGGGGAGAGCTGCTTTTT. Its translation: CASRGDRGELLF.

The chain employs TRBV3-1 and TRBJ2-5; TRBD1 or TRBD2 may be the D gene (6 bases each). This CDR3 region has 19 residues. From germline, CDR1 is LGHDT and CDR2 YNNKEL (reference sequence). Trimming left V 4 bases short and J 1 base short, with 25 bases between. DNA for the CDR3: TGTGCCAGCAGCCCCCGCCTCCGGATACAGGGAGGAGGCCAAGAGACCCAGTACTTC. It translates to CASSPRLRIQGGGQETQYF.

The genes are TRBV7-9 and TRBJ2-7, with D unresolved. The CDR3 has 12 amino acids. Looked up from germline, CDR1 is SEHNR and CDR2 is FQNEAQ (reference sequence). The V and J ends lost 5 bases and 7 bases respectively, with 12 bases between them. The CDR3 spells CASSQTTGEQYF. In DNA, the CDR3 is TGTGCCAGCAGCCAAACGACCGGGGAGCAGTACTTC.

The table lists this clonotype with many counts. The chain links TRBV15 to TRBJ2-7; no definite D call. V lost 1 base and J lost 7, with 8 bases in between. The germline V gene has CDR1 LNHNV and CDR2 YYDKDF (reference sequence). The CDR3 totals 12 residues. The CDR3 spells CATSRARSEQYF. CDR3 DNA sequence: TGTGCCACCAGCAGAGCACGTTCGGAGCAGTACTTC. The full variable domain, completed using reference TRBV15 and TRBJ2-7, is DAMVIQNPRYQVTQFGKPVTLSCSQTLNHNVMYWYQQKSSQAPKLLFHYYDKDFNNEADTPDNFQSRRPNTSFCFLDIRSPGLGDTAMYLCATSRARSEQYFGPGTRLTVT.

The chain carries TRBV20-1 and TRBJ1-1; D possibly corresponds to TRBD1 (5 bases). The germline V gene has CDR1 DFQATT and CDR2 SNEGSKA (reference sequence). V was cut by 5 bases and J by 3 bases, with 19 bases left in between. The CDR3 totals 15 residues. The CDR3 region is CSAGTRDRRYTEAFF. The CDR3 coding sequence is TGCAGTGCTGGGACCCGGGACCGCCGATACACTGAAGCTTTCTTT.

This clonotype was detected ten times or more. This chain joins TRBV10-3 and TRBJ1-6; D might be TRBD1 (6 bases). The CDR3 has 13 residues. Germline loops: CDR1 ENHRY, CDR2 SYGVKD. The CDR3 DNA is TGTGCGAACAACAGGGATAACAATTCACCCCTCCACTTT. This codes for CANNRDNNSPLHF.

Details on this clonotype: This may stem from a read error, because a much larger clone lies one nucleotide away. V is TRBV12-3 or TRBV12-4 and J is TRBJ2-5; 8 bases match TRBD1. V lost 6 bases and J lost 2; bases outside the gene matches: 11. The CDR3 contains 16 residues. The CDR3 nucleotides are TGTGCCAGCAGCTCGCGACAGGGGACCTATCAAGAGACCCAGTACTTC. Protein: CASSSRQGTYQETQYF.